This T cell receptor beta chain derives from a study of T cells after yellow fever vaccination. Study details: SMART-Seq v4 Ultra Low Input handled preparation of low-cell-number fractions.

This clonotype has just a few counts. They built TCR cDNA with 5'RACE template switching, a step that put in a universal primer site and UMIs. TCRdb passed the 5' RACE reads through MiXCR, listing each CDR3 protein once. The table records about 550,000 distinct CDR3 sequences, about 19% of them present only once. The clonotype was recovered from a man between 25 and 39 years old who received the YFV17D yellow fever vaccine. The specimen was PBMCs, collected 15 days after the yellow fever booster vaccination.

The CDR3 here is CASSTGRPADTQYF. CDR3 bases: TGCGCCAGCAGCACTGGGAGACCGGCAGATACGCAGTATTTT. The gene calls are TRBV5-1 and TRBJ2-3; TRBD2 might be the D (5 bases). The V end was cut by 4 bases, the J end by 4 bases, with 13 bases between. There are 14 residues in the CDR3. Germline V lookup: CDR1 SGHRS, CDR2 YFSETQ.